This note documents a single T cell receptor (beta chain) sequence. This sample stems from a study of blood T cell repertoires in COVID-19. Produced via immunoSEQ multiplex PCR; TCRdb's table is partial and in-frame only. The sample has 200,000 to 250,000 clones, roughly 84% seen once. V was pared by 6 bases and J by 7 bases, with 7 bases of the junction left unmatched. This CDR3 comprises 15 residues. Germline CDR1 and CDR2: LNHDA and SQIVND (reference sequence). While infection was still active, Seattle patients were enrolled and then followed longitudinally. V usage is TRBV19 and J usage is TRBJ1-6; 9 nucleotides agree with TRBD1. The clonotype comes from a woman of 80 years or more with COVID-19, enrolled during active disease. The sample was peripheral blood. CDR3 DNA sequence: TGTGCCAGTAGCACAGGGGGCGAAGTAAATTCACCCCTCCACTTT. This gives the protein CASSTGGEVNSPLHF.